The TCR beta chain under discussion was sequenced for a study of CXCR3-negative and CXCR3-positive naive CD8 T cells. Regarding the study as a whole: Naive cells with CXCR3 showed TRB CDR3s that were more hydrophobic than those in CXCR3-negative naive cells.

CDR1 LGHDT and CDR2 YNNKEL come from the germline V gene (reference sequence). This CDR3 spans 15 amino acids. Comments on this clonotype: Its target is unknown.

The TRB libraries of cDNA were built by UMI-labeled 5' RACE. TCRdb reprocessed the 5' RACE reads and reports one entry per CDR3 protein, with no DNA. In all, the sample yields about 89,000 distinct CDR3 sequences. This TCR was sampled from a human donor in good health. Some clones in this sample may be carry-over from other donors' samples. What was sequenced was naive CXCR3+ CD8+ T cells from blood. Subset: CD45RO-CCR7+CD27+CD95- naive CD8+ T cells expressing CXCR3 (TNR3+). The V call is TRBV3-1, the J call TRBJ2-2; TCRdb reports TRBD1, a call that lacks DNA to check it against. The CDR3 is CASSPRQGGTGELFF. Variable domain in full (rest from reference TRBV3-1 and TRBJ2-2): DTAVSQTPKYLVTQMGNDKSIKCEQNLGHDTMYWYKQDSKKFLKIMFSYNNKELIINETVPNRFSPKSPDKAHLNLHINSLELGDSAVYFCASSPRQGGTGELFFGEGSRLTVL.